The T cell receptor (beta chain) under discussion was sequenced for a study of a mutant IDH1 vaccine in newly diagnosed glioma. As concerns this clone: Its antigen is still unknown.

The germline CDR1 and CDR2 sequences are SGHDT and YYEEEE. V lost 3 bases, J lost 5 bases, and 21 bases lay in between. The CDR3 consists of 17 residues. The time point denotes: week 35, safety follow-up. In every dose of vaccine, 300 ug of mutant IDH1 20-mer peptide was given alongside topical imiquimod. TCRdb's copy holds only in-frame clones and misses some; the assay was immunoSEQ multiplex PCR. Of under 60,000 clones in the sample, about 79% were seen once. The chain carries TRBV5-6 and TRBJ2-1; maybe TRBD1 (5 bases). Specimen: PBMCs, collected from a glioma patient whose treatment included an IDH1 peptide vaccine. The clonotype originates from a man aged 40-55 years with glioma. The CDR3 DNA follows: TGTGCCAGCAGCTACCCCCAGGCGGTTGGGGCCAACAATGAGCAGTTCTTC. The encoded protein is CASSYPQAVGANNEQFF.